This passage covers 13 T cell receptor beta chains from one sample sequenced in a study of regulatory T cells in long-lasting Graves disease. Time point defined: newly diagnosed GD, antithyroid drugs for less than 3 months. TCR sequences were obtained from RNA taken from PBMCs. Construction of TCR beta libraries relied on iRepertoire HTBI primers and on Arm-PCR targeting CDR3 regions. TCRdb independently ran MiXCR on the multiplex PCR reads; one entry per CDR3 protein. The sample has about 520,000 distinct CDR3 sequences, 12% seen once. These data are also associated with another study on T cells in Graves' hyperthyroidism and ophthalmopathy.

The sample here was peripheral blood mononuclear cells (PBMCs), taken at new diagnosis, from a patient treated with antithyroid drugs. These receptors were collected from a woman under 40 with Graves disease.

Ten or more counts support this clonotype. The genes are TRBV4-1 and TRBJ1-1; D not resolved. Deletions cut 3 bases from V and 5 bases from J, with 16 bases between. Germline CDR1 is MGHRA and CDR2 is YSYEKL. This CDR3 spans 15 amino acids. The CDR3 DNA reads TGCGCCAGCAGCCAGTACGGAGGGCGTCGGACTGAAGCTTTCTTT. Translation: CASSQYGGRRTEAFF.

About this clonotype: It may be a read error: a sequence one base away is much more abundant. V usage is TRBV29-1 and J usage is TRBJ2-1, with 11 positions matching TRBD1. The V gene end was trimmed by 7 bases and the J gene end by 3 bases; junction bases not matched to a gene: 11. The CDR3 spans 16 residues. The V gene's germline CDR1 is SQVTM and CDR2 ANQGSEA. CDR3 nucleotides: TGCAGCGCCCGGACAGGGGGCGCAGATCGCTACAATGAGCAGTTCTTC. This translates into CSARTGGADRYNEQFF.

The chain combines TRBV28 with TRBJ1-4, with TRBD1 matching 10 bases. The CDR3 loop spans 16 amino acids. The trim removed 5 bases at V and 3 bases at J, leaving 6 bases unmatched. Germline lookup yields CDR1 MDHEN and CDR2 SYDVKM. This CDR3 is CASSPGQGTSNEKLFF. DNA for the CDR3: TGTGCCAGCAGTCCGGGACAGGGGACGTCTAATGAAAAACTGTTTTTT.

The sample holds many counts of this clonotype. The V call is TRBV2, the J call TRBJ2-7; D is ambiguous. Germline V CDR1 and CDR2: SNHLY, FYNNEI. The CDR3 totals 11 residues. Trimming took 7 bases from V and 6 from J, leaving 10 bases between them. The CDR3 loop reads CASTYSGEQYF. The DNA for the CDR3 is TGTGCCAGCACCTACAGTGGCGAGCAGTACTTC.

Turning to this clonotype: Because the CDR3 is missing its conserved closing phenylalanine or tryptophan, this is likely a read error. The rearrangement joins TRBV24-1 to TRBJ2-1; no clear D gene. Germline loops: CDR1 KGHDR, CDR2 SFDVKD. Trimming stripped 3 bases from V and 6 bases from J, with 17 bases between. This CDR3 is built from 16 residues. CDR3 bases: TGTGCCACCAGTGATGCACACAGTGTCGGGCTCAATGAGCAGTTCCTC. It translates to CATSDAHSVGLNEQFL.

The rearrangement links TRBV11-2 to TRBJ2-7, with D possibly matching TRBD2 (6 bases). Germline V gene sequence: CDR1 SGHAT, CDR2 FQNNGV. V was cut by 5 bases and J by 6 bases, with 14 bases left in between. The CDR3 covers 13 residues. CDR3 residues: CASSEHTSFEQYF. In DNA, the CDR3 is TGTGCCAGCAGCGAACACACTAGCTTCGAGCAGTACTTC.

This clonotype was counted ten times or more. This chain joins TRBV2 and TRBJ1-2; D remains unclear. This CDR3 comprises 15 residues. The germline V gene has CDR1 SNHLY and CDR2 FYNNEI. With 6 bases removed from V and 4 bases from J, the gap between germline ends came to 18 bases. CDR3 nucleotide sequence: TGTGCCAGCAGGGTCCAATCGGGAGATGGCTATGGCTACACCTTC. Amino acid sequence: CASRVQSGDGYGYTF.

This clonotype came up many times. The genes are TRBV19 and TRBJ1-5, with D perhaps matching TRBD1 (5 bases). Germline CDR1 is LNHDA and CDR2 is SQIVND (reference sequence). This CDR3 region has 15 residues. V was pared by 6 bases and J by 6 bases, with 18 bases between. CDR3 residues: CASSLPGLPPQPQHF. CDR3 DNA: TGTGCCAGTAGCTTGCCGGGACTGCCGCCTCAGCCCCAGCATTTT.

The genes are TRBV5-1 and TRBJ2-5; the D gene could be TRBD1 or TRBD2 (6 bases each). Trimming shortened V by 2 bases and J by 3 bases, and 14 bases separated the two germline ends. Germline lookup yields CDR1 SGHRS and CDR2 YFSETQ. The CDR3 consists of 15 residues. CDR3 residues: CASSFGPGAEETQYF. DNA for the CDR3: TGCGCCAGCAGCTTCGGCCCGGGGGCTGAAGAGACCCAGTACTTC.

This clonotype was seen many times. This chain connects TRBV10-3 to TRBJ1-2; D possibly corresponds to TRBD1 (6 bases). The CDR3 length is 16 residues. The V and J ends lost 3 bases and 6 bases respectively, with 20 bases between them. Germline V gene data show CDR1 as ENHRY and CDR2 as SYGVKD. CDR3 DNA sequence: TGTGCCATCAGTGACTTCGGACAGTCAAGCCAGGATGGCTACACCTTC. Translation: CAISDFGQSSQDGYTF.

This clonotype was picked up many times. This chain connects TRBV7-2 to TRBJ1-5; D might be TRBD1 (5 bases). Germline assignment: CDR1 SGHTA and CDR2 FQGNSA. The CDR3 is 14 residues long. Trimming took 3 bases from V and 9 from J, leaving 15 bases between them. This CDR3 reads CASSLGGAGGPQHF. The DNA for the CDR3 is TGTGCCAGCAGCTTGGGGGGTGCCGGCGGGCCCCAGCATTTT. Based on the CDR3 plus reference TRBV7-2 and TRBJ1-5, the full variable domain is GAGVSQSPSNKVTEKGKDVELRCDPISGHTALYWYRQSLGQGLEFLIYFQGNSAPDKSGLPSDRFSAERTGGSVSTLTIQRTQQEDSAVYLCASSLGGAGGPQHFGDGTRLSIL.

This clonotype showed up many times. The chain has TRBV11-2 and TRBJ2-7, with D perhaps matching TRBD1 or TRBD2 (5 bases each). Germline CDR1 reads SGHAT; CDR2 reads FQNNGV. V dropped 1 base and J dropped 1 base, with 11 bases sitting between them. This CDR3 comprises 15 residues. CDR3 sequence reads: CASSLAAGTSYEQYF. The CDR3 DNA reads as TGTGCCAGCAGCTTAGCGGCAGGGACGTCCTACGAGCAGTACTTC.

This chain joins TRBV28 and TRBJ1-3, with D possibly TRBD1 on 5 matching bases. The CDR3 covers 20 residues. Trimming cost V 5 bases and J 0 bases, with 26 bases left between them. Looked up from germline, CDR1 is MDHEN and CDR2 is SYDVKM. The CDR3 loop is CASSPYRGRTGQNSGNTIYF. The CDR3 DNA is TGTGCCAGCAGTCCCTACCGTGGGAGGACGGGGCAGAACTCTGGAAACACCATATATTTT.